What follows are 19 T cell receptor beta chains derived from one specimen sequenced in a study of shared clonotypes between healthy human individuals. Method: immunoSEQ multiplex PCR; TCRdb's copy keeps in-frame clones and lacks some. The sample has approximately 1.4 million clones, approximately 98% seen once. Sequencing used naive CD4+ T cells sorted from blood. Subset indicated: CD45RA+ positively selected. These receptor sequences come from a man under 40 in good health.

The chain employs TRBV5-4 and TRBJ2-3; 8 positions match TRBD1. The CDR3 spans 15 residues. Germline assignment: CDR1 SGHNT and CDR2 YYREEE (reference sequence). V shed 3 bases and J 0 bases; nucleotides not matched to a gene: 3. The CDR3 region is CASSYTGGSTDTQYF. The DNA for the CDR3 is TGTGCCAGCAGCTATACAGGGGGGAGCACAGATACGCAGTATTTT.

This sequence joins TRBV29-1 and TRBJ2-7; 7 nucleotides match TRBD2. The CDR3 runs 13 residues. With 1 base clipped from V and 5 bases from J, the junction kept 5 bases outside the gene matches. Germline-derived CDR1 and CDR2 are SQVTM and ANQGSEA. CDR3 DNA sequence: TGCAGCGTTGAAGTCGCGGGGGTCAACGAGCAGTACTTC. Translating it yields CSVEVAGVNEQYF.

This sequence joins TRBV7-9 and TRBJ2-7, with 7 bases lining up with TRBD1. CDR1 and CDR2 from the germline V gene are SEHNR and FQNEAQ (reference sequence). The CDR3 length is 14 residues. V lost 5 bases to trimming and J lost 3 bases; unmatched junction nucleotides: 7. CDR3 protein: CASSPGTVSYEQYF. The CDR3 region has the DNA TGTGCCAGCAGCCCCGGGACAGTAAGCTACGAGCAGTACTTC.

This chain connects TRBV18 to TRBJ2-2, with 8 bases matching TRBD1. V lost 3 bases and J lost 1; bases outside the gene matches: 4. The CDR3 is 16 amino acids. Germline CDR1 KGHSH, CDR2 LQKENI. CDR3 loop: CASSPLGTGNTGELFF. The DNA of the CDR3 is TGTGCCAGCTCACCCCTAGGGACAGGGAACACCGGGGAGCTGTTTTTT.

There are a few counts of this clone. CDR3 sequence: CASNGREGHEQYF. CDR3 bases: TGTGCCAGCAACGGGCGGGAGGGCCACGAGCAGTACTTC. This chain connects TRBV9 to TRBJ2-7; 9 positions match TRBD2. V was pared by 6 bases and J by 5 bases, with 6 bases of the junction left unmatched. The CDR3 sequence is 13 residues long. Looked up from germline, CDR1 is SGDLS and CDR2 is YYNGEE. Combining the CDR3 with reference TRBV9 and TRBJ2-7 gives the whole variable domain DSGVTQTPKHLITATGQRVTLRCSPRSGDLSVYWYQQSLDQGLQFLIQYYNGEERAKGNILERFSAQQFPDLHSELNLSSLELGDSALYFCASNGREGHEQYFGPGTRLTVT.

To note about this clone: This specimen includes other DNA sequences encoding the same CDR3. This rearrangement joins TRBV28 to TRBJ1-1, with TRBD1 as a possible D gene (6 bases). The length of the CDR3 is 13 residues. The V gene lost 6 bases and the J gene lost 0 bases, with 8 bases spanning the gap. Germline V gene sequence: CDR1 MDHEN, CDR2 SYDVKM. CDR3 region: CASRDRMNTEAFF. CDR3 coding DNA: TGTGCCAGCAGAGACAGGATGAACACTGAAGCTTTCTTT.

The rearrangement uses TRBV29-1 and TRBJ1-4; TRBD1 agrees at 9 bases. J lost 5 bases, V lost 6 bases, and 10 bases had no gene match. CDR1 SQVTM and CDR2 ANQGSEA come from the germline V gene. The CDR3 covers 15 residues. The CDR3 reads CSVGTKGTGNEKLFF. CDR3 sequence (DNA): TGCAGCGTCGGAACCAAGGGGACAGGGAATGAAAAACTGTTTTTT.

The rearrangement joins TRBV4-3 to TRBJ2-1; D might be TRBD2 (6 bases). This CDR3 has 14 residues. Trimming left V 0 bases short and J 6 bases short, with 9 bases between. Looked up from germline, CDR1 is LGHNA and CDR2 is YSLEER. The CDR3 DNA reads TGCGCCAGCAGCCAAGATTTGGGGGGCAATGAGCAGTTCTTC. It is translated as CASSQDLGGNEQFF.

V gene TRBV4-3 combines with J gene TRBJ1-2; D perhaps matches TRBD1 (6 bases). Germline V lookup: CDR1 LGHNA, CDR2 YSLEER. Between the trimmed V and J ends, which lost 4 bases and 5 bases, there was a span of 17 bases. The CDR3 runs to 15 residues. CDR3 amino acids: CASSLRGGPGYGYTF. DNA of the CDR3: TGCGCCAGCAGCCTTAGGGGGGGGCCCGGGTATGGCTACACCTTC.

The CDR3 DNA reads as TGTGCCAGCAGGTCTGTTCCGAGGGATGCCTACGAGCAGTACTTC. Its translation is CASRSVPRDAYEQYF. The rearrangement joins TRBV27 to TRBJ2-7; weak D call: TRBD2 (5 bases). The V gene's germline CDR1 is MNHEY and CDR2 SMNVEV (reference sequence). This CDR3 has 15 residues. V gave up 6 bases and J gave up 2 bases, with 17 bases separating them.

The chain carries TRBV4-2 and TRBJ2-5; tentative D call: TRBD1 (5 bases). This CDR3 region has 14 residues. Germline CDR1 LGHNA, CDR2 YNFKEQ. V lost 4 bases, J lost 5 bases, and 14 bases lay in between. This chain's CDR3 is CASSRELGLETQYF. DNA for the CDR3: TGTGCCAGCAGCCGTGAACTGGGGCTGGAGACCCAGTACTTC.

This chain joins TRBV4-1 and TRBJ1-2; 10 bases match TRBD1. Trimming removed 2 bases from V and 9 bases from J; junction bases left unmatched: 15. The length of the CDR3 is 17 residues. Germline V gene data show CDR1 as MGHRA and CDR2 as YSYEKL. CDR3 sequence (DNA): TGCGCCAGCAGCCAACCGAGACAGGGGGCACGTGAATCGAGCTACACCTTC. It yields the protein CASSQPRQGARESSYTF.

The rearrangement uses TRBV7-8 and TRBJ2-3; no clear D. V shed 3 bases and J shed 6 bases, with 10 bases lying between them. The CDR3 has 13 residues. From germline, CDR1 is SGHVS and CDR2 FQNEAQ. Here the CDR3 reads CASSFMVSDTQYF. CDR3 nucleotides: TGTGCCAGCAGCTTTATGGTCTCCGATACGCAGTATTTT.

V is TRBV6-1 and J is TRBJ2-7, with 8 nucleotides matching TRBD1. V lost 1 base, J lost 2 bases, and 10 bases stayed unmatched. Per the germline V gene, CDR1 is MNHNS and CDR2 is SASEGT. There are 17 residues in the CDR3. CDR3 protein: CASSEVSRTGITYEQYF. For the CDR3, the DNA is TGTGCCAGCAGTGAAGTCTCTCGGACAGGGATTACCTACGAGCAGTACTTC.

The table lists this clone with a count of one. The chain has TRBV19 and TRBJ1-1; D gene ambiguous. Germline V gives CDR1 LNHDA, CDR2 SQIVND (reference sequence). The CDR3 loop spans 16 amino acids. Between the trimmed V and J ends, which lost 0 bases and 0 bases, there was a span of 11 bases. CDR3 residues: CASSIDRAVVNTEAFF. The DNA for the CDR3 is TGTGCCAGTAGTATAGATCGCGCAGTCGTGAACACTGAAGCTTTCTTT.

The chain joins TRBV27 to TRBJ2-2; possible D gene TRBD1, 7 bases. This CDR3 is 17 amino acids long. Germline CDR1 is MNHEY and CDR2 is SMNVEV (reference sequence). Trimming removed 3 bases at V and 2 bases at J, with 16 bases between. CDR3: CASSFLRRGRNTGELFF. Here the CDR3 DNA reads TGTGCCAGCAGTTTCCTTCGGAGGGGGCGCAACACCGGGGAGCTGTTTTTT.

The rearrangement joins TRBV9 to TRBJ1-1, with D tentatively TRBD1 (6 bases). The CDR3 sequence is 15 residues long. The germline CDR1 and CDR2 sequences are SGDLS and YYNGEE. With 4 bases removed from V and 1 base from J, the gap between germline ends came to 14 bases. The CDR3 region is CASSPRGRPNTEAFF. DNA of the CDR3: TGTGCCAGCAGCCCCCGGGGGCGACCGAACACTGAAGCTTTCTTT. The full variable domain, with the rest looked up from reference TRBV9 and TRBJ1-1, is DSGVTQTPKHLITATGQRVTLRCSPRSGDLSVYWYQQSLDQGLQFLIQYYNGEERAKGNILERFSAQQFPDLHSELNLSSLELGDSALYFCASSPRGRPNTEAFFGQGTRLTVV.

This chain connects TRBV10-3 to TRBJ2-3, with 11 bases that match TRBD2. Germline-derived CDR1 and CDR2 are ENHRY and SYGVKD. V lost 5 bases and J lost 5; bases outside the gene matches: 6. This CDR3 is built from 15 residues. CDR3 nucleotide sequence: TGTGCCATCAGTACGGCCGGGACTAGCGGAGATACGCAGTATTTT. It yields the protein CAISTAGTSGDTQYF.

The chain joins TRBV28 to TRBJ2-1; possibly TRBD2 for D (7 bases). Looked up from germline, CDR1 is MDHEN and CDR2 is SYDVKM. Trimming stripped 7 bases from V and 3 bases from J, with 19 bases between. The CDR3 contains 16 residues. The CDR3 bases are TGTGCCAGCACCCCCGGGGGGCTAGCGGACTACAATGAGCAGTTCTTC. Protein sequence: CASTPGGLADYNEQFF.